The T cell receptor beta chain described here comes from a study of early T cells in non-severe SARS-CoV-2 infection. Trimming removed 3 bases at V and 5 bases at J, with 19 bases between. Per the germline V gene, CDR1 is SNHLY and CDR2 is FYNNEI. This CDR3 region has 16 residues. Each cDNA molecule carried a unique molecular identifier. TCRdb reanalysed the 5' RACE reads using MiXCR and keeps one entry per CDR3 protein. The data show about 80,000 distinct CDR3 sequences, with roughly 12% seen just once and around 15% held by the top ten. Sequences were derived from whole blood, sampled at baseline. This chain joins TRBV2 and TRBJ1-1; D is unresolved. The TCR was taken from an adult who was a healthcare worker with PCR-confirmed SARS-CoV-2 infection or an uninfected control (not recorded which). The donor label of this sample is uncertain. The CDR3 region has the DNA TGTGCCAGCAGTGATCGATTGAGGGTAGCGAAGACTGAAGCTTTCTTT. Amino acid sequence: CASSDRLRVAKTEAFF.